This T cell receptor beta chain derives from a study of blood T cell repertoires in COVID-19 (dated by TCRdb to 2018 to 2020). Broadly, across the study: Collaborator samples came from the United States, Italy and Spain and covered acute and convalescent phases of COVID-19. The material from the prospective study consisted of cDNA or gDNA derived from T cells, B-cell-depleted T cells, or PBMCs. Subjects who had been exposed to COVID-19, were actively infected with it, or had recovered from it provided the deeply sampled blood TCRbeta repertoires that made up the dataset. The repertoires were released in a freely available public database meant as a resource for research on the immune response to SARS-CoV-2. Samples were obtained from the ongoing ImmuneRACE study (first 160 participants) and from 950 to 1,500 subjects provided by 6 global collaborators. Nearly every sample came with metadata listing a de-identified subject ID, COVID-19 status, age in years and sex. Where HLA class I and class II types were available, the types were taken from metadata supplied by the sample provider, not from assay-based typing.

TCRbeta CDR3 regions were amplified from genomic DNA using the immunoSEQ Assay, a bias-controlled multiplex PCR. Under the source paper's analysis protocol: Nucleated cell counts per sample were estimated from amplification of reference gene primers within the assay. To quantify the absolute abundance of each unique TCRbeta CDR3 rearrangement, sequence reads were collapsed and filtered. For each sample, productive Simpson clonality was calculated as the square root of Simpson's diversity index over productive rearrangements. In TCRdb, the immuneACCESS table is reduced to in-frame sequences with V and J assigned. These tables do not hold every clone; where another copy was compared, an unresolved V gene accounts for under half, and the others remain unexplained. The DNA was the basis for D and trimming; V, J and clone size are from that table. This sample has a few hundred thousand clones in its table, and over 65% of those were observed once. The biggest ten clones account for 3% to 3.5% of the sample.

Concerning this clone: This receptor's antigen is unknown. Qualities for individual bases were not recorded, and no much larger clone is one base off.

Whole blood was collected in K2EDTA tubes by collaborating institutions according to the institutions' own protocols. For TCRbeta analysis, collaborators shipped samples as frozen whole blood, isolated PBMCs, or DNA extracted from either of those sample types. Overall study outcomes, separate from this receptor: The quantity of clinical and demographic metadata differed by source and by participant and was supplied without curation.

From the cysteine up to the phenylalanine, the CDR3 has a length of 14 residues. This entry keeps only the CDR3 DNA: 42 bases, framed from base 1. V lost 3 bases and J lost 4 bases, and the count of bases not matched to a germline gene is 4. The CDR1 and CDR2 encoded by the germline V gene are SGHTA and FQGNSA. The receptor's source is a woman of 80 years or more with acute or convalescent COVID-19. What was sequenced was peripheral blood. Recombination joined TRBV7-2 with TRBJ1-1, and 8 bases in between align with TRBD1. The DNA reads TGTGCCAGCAGCTTCAGGGGGCGGAGCACTGAAGCTTTCTTT. This gives the protein CASSFRGRSTEAFF.